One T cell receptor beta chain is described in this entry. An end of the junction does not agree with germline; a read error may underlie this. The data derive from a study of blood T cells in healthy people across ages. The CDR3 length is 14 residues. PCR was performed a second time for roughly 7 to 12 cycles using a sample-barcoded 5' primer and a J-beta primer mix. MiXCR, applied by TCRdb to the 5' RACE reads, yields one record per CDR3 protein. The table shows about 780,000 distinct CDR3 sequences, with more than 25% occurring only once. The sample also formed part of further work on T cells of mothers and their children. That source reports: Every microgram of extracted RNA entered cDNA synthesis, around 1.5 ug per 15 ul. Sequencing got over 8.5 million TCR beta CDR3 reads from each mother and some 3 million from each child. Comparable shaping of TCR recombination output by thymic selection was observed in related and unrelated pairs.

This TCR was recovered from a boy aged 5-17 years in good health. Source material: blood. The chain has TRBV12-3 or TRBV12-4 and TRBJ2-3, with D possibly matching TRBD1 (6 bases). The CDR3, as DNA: TGTGCCAGCAGTCCCGGACAGAAGACAGATGCGCAGTATTTT. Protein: CASSPGQKTDAQYF.